This TCR beta chain stems from a study of blood T cell repertoires in COVID-19. A single count supports this clone. Original data processing: Scientists estimated how many nucleated cells there were by amplifying reference gene primers. This table comes from immunoSEQ multiplex PCR, and its TCRdb copy is limited to in-frame clones, with some not included. The V and J calls and clone size come from that table; D and trimming were worked out from the DNA. The table lists some 97,000 clones, 90% of them singletons. With 4 bases removed from V and 4 bases from J, the gap between germline ends came to 17 bases. This CDR3 region has 16 residues. CDR1 is MNHEY, CDR2 SVGAGI, per germline.

V and J are TRBV6-5 and TRBJ1-3; the D gene is possibly TRBD1 (5 bases). The TCR originated in a man in his sixties with acute or convalescent COVID-19. The sample consisted of peripheral blood. CDR3 in amino acids: CASSFGTPTWGNTIYF. Written as DNA, the CDR3 is TGTGCCAGCAGTTTCGGGACTCCTACGTGGGGAAACACCATATATTTT.